A selection of T cell receptor beta chains follows, all from one sample in a study of shared clonotypes between healthy human individuals. Sequencing was performed with immunoSEQ multiplex PCR; in TCRdb, only in-frame clones are kept and a portion is missing. Here the sample spans about 820,000 clones, 80% to 95% being singletons. Source material: naive CD8+ T cells sorted from blood. The receptor source for this set is a man aged 25-45 years in good health. CDR3s include the opening cysteine and the closing phenylalanine or tryptophan. A D gene is named only where the DNA matches it firmly. Not every row has a clone size; where given, it reads once, few, many or a size class.

- TRBJ2-7 TRBV19 - TGTGCCAGTACCCCAGGACATCCAACCTACGAGCAGTACTTC CASTPGHPTYEQYF
- TRBJ2-7 TRBV30 - TGTGCCTGGAGTGTAGGGTTCCACGAGCAGTACTTC CAWSVGFHEQYF
- TRBJ2-6 TRBV7-3 - TGTGCCAGCAGCGTCACAGGCTCTGGGGCCAACGTCCTGACTTTC CASSVTGSGANVLTF
once TRBJ2-5 TRBV28 - TGTGCCAGCAGTAATGTACAGGGGACCCAGTACTTC CASSNVQGTQYF
- TRBJ2-7 TRBV6-6 TRBD2 TGTGCCAGCGCACCGGCGGGAGTAACCTACGAGCAGTACTTC CASAPAGVTYEQYF
- TRBJ2-3 TRBV28 - TGTGCCAGCAGCTCCGGGACTAGCACAGATACGCAGTATTTT CASSSGTSTDTQYF
once TRBJ2-7 TRBV5-6 - TGTGCCAGCAGCTCAGGATTTTACGAGCAGTACTTC CASSSGFYEQYF
- TRBJ1-2 TRBV9 - TGTGCCTCGCCGACTTTGGCCTATGGCTACACCTTC CASPTLAYGYTF
- TRBJ2-7 TRBV27 - TGTGCCAGCAGTCAGGGGTACGAGCAGTACTTC CASSQGYEQYF
- TRBJ1-2 TRBV19 - TGTGCCAGTAGTATAGTCCCCACAGGAGTGGGCTACACCTTC CASSIVPTGVGYTF
- TRBJ2-3 TRBV10-2 TRBD2 TGCGCCAGCAGGCTGACTAGCGGGACGTTTTTCACAGATACGCAGTATTTT CASRLTSGTFFTDTQYF
- TRBJ2-7 TRBV5-6 - TGTGCCAGCAGCTTTACAACCAGCGGCTCTCCCTACGAGCAGTACTTC CASSFTTSGSPYEQYF
- TRBJ2-2 TRBV7-9 - TGTGCCAGCAGCGAAACCGGGACAAAGGCCGGGGAGCTGTTTTTT CASSETGTKAGELFF
- TRBJ2-5 TRBV13 TRBD2 TGTGCCAGCAGCACAACCAGCGGGAACCAAGAGACCCAGTACTTC CASSTTSGNQETQYF
- TRBJ2-1 TRBV28 - TGTGCCAGCAGTTTAGGTCGCGGGATCGGCGGTGAGCAGTTCTTC CASSLGRGIGGEQFF
- TRBJ2-7 TRBV6-5 - TGTGCCAGCACTCCAGGGCATGAGCAGTACTTC CASTPGHEQYF
- TRBJ2-1 TRBV28 - TGTGCCAGCACCCCCCGGGGACCATACAATGAGCAGTTCTTC CASTPRGPYNEQFF
- TRBJ2-7 TRBV28 - TGTGCCAGCAGTGTAACTAGACAGAGCGTCACCTACGAGCAGTACTTC CASSVTRQSVTYEQYF
- TRBJ2-3 TRBV11-3 - TGTGCCAGCAGCTTTGGGAGTAGCGACAGCACAGATACGCAGTATTTT CASSFGSSDSTDTQYF
- TRBJ2-7 TRBV14 - TGTGCCAGCAGATCCACAGGGAGCTCCTACGAGCAGTACTTC CASRSTGSSYEQYF
- TRBJ2-7 TRBV6-6 - TGTGCCAGCACAAAAGGGTACGAGCAGTACTTC CASTKGYEQYF
- TRBJ2-6 TRBV13 - TGTGCCAGCAGCCCCCGGTCTGGGGCCAACGTCCTGACTTTC CASSPRSGANVLTF